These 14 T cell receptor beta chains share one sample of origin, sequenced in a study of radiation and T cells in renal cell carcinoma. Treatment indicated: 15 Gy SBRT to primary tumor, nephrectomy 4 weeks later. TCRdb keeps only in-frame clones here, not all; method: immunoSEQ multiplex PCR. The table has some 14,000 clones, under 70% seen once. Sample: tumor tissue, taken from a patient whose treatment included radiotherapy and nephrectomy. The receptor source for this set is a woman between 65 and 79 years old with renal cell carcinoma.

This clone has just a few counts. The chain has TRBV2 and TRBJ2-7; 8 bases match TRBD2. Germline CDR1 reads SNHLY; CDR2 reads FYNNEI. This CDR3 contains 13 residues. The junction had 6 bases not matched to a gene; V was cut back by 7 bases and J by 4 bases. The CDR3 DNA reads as TGTGCCAGCACCCCGGAGCGGGAGTACGAGCAGTACTTC. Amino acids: CASTPEREYEQYF.

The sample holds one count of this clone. The CDR3 nucleotides read TGTGCCAGCAGTCCCGACAGGGGCCGTGGCTACACCTTC. This encodes CASSPDRGRGYTF. V usage is TRBV28 and J usage is TRBJ1-2; 8 bases map to TRBD1. The J segment lost 7 bases and the V segment lost 5 bases, leaving 6 bases of the junction unmatched. The CDR3 is made up of 13 amino acids. In germline, CDR1 is MDHEN, CDR2 SYDVKM.

The CDR3 sequence: CASSFENYNSPLHF. The CDR3 nucleotides read TGCGCCAGCAGCTTCGAAAATTATAATTCACCCCTCCACTTT. The rearrangement links TRBV5-1 to TRBJ1-6; D is unresolved. Between the trimmed V and J ends, which lost 2 bases and 4 bases, there was a span of 7 bases. The CDR3 contains 14 residues. CDR1 SGHRS and CDR2 YFSETQ come from the germline V gene.

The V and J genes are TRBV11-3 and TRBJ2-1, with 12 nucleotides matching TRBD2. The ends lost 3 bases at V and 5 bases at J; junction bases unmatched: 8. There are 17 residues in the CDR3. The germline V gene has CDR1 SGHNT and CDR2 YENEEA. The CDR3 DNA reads TGTGCCAGCAGCTTTGGAGCGCTAGCGGGAGGGAACAATGAGCAGTTCTTC. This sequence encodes CASSFGALAGGNNEQFF.

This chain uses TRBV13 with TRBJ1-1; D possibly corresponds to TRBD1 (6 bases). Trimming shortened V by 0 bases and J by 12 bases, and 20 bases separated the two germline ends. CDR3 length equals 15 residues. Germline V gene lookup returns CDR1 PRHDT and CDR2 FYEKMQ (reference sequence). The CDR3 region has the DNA TGTGCCAGCAGCTTAGGAGGAAGGGACACCCTTCTTACTTTCTTT. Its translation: CASSLGGRDTLLTFF.

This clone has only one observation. This CDR3 reads CASSARPKGGAYEQYF. CDR3 DNA sequence: TGTGCCAGCAGCGCCCGCCCGAAGGGCGGAGCCTACGAGCAGTACTTC. This rearrangement joins TRBV9 to TRBJ2-7; D is unresolved. Germline V CDR1 and CDR2: SGDLS, YYNGEE. The CDR3 contains 16 residues. Trimming took 3 bases from V and 2 from J, leaving 18 bases between them.

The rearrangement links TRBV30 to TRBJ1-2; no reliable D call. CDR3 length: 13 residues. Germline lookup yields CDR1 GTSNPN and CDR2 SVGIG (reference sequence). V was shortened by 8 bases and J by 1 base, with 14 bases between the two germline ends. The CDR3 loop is CASSLVDNYGYTF. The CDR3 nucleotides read TGTGCCAGCAGCTTAGTTGATAACTATGGCTACACCTTC.

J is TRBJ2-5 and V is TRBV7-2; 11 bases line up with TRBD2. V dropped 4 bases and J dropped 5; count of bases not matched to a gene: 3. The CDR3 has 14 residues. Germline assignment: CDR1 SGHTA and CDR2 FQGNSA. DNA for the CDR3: TGTGCCAGCAGCTCATCTAGCGGGAGGGAGACCCAGTACTTC. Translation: CASSSSSGRETQYF.

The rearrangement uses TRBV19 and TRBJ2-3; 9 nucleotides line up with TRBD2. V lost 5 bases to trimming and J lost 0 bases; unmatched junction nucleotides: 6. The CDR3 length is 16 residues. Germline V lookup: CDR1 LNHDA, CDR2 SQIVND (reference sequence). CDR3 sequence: CASSAIAGASTDTQYF. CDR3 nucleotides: TGTGCCAGTAGTGCGATAGCGGGGGCGAGCACAGATACGCAGTATTTT.

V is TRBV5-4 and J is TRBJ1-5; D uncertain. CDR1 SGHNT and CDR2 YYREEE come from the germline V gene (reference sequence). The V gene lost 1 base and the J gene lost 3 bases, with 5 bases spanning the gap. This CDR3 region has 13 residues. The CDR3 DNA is TGTGCCAGCAGCTTGATGCCCAATCAGCCCCAGCATTTT. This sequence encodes CASSLMPNQPQHF. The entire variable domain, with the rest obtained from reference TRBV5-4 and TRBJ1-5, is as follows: ETGVTQSPTHLIKTRGQQVTLRCSSQSGHNTVSWYQQALGQGPQFIFQYYREEENGRGNFPPRFSGLQFPNYSSELNVNALELDDSALYLCASSLMPNQPQHFGDGTRLSIL.

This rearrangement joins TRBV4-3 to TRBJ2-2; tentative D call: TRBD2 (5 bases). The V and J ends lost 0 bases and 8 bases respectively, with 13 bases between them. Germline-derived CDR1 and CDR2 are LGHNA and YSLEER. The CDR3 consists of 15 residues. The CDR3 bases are TGCGCCAGCAGCCAAGATGAGGGAGCACCGGGGGAGCTGTTTTTT. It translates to CASSQDEGAPGELFF.

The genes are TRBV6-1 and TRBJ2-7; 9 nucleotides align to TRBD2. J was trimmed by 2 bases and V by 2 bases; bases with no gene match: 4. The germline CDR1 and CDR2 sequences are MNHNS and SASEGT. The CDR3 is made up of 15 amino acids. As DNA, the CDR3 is TGTGCCAGCAGTGAAAGGGTAGCGGGAGCCTACGAGCAGTACTTC. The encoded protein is CASSERVAGAYEQYF.

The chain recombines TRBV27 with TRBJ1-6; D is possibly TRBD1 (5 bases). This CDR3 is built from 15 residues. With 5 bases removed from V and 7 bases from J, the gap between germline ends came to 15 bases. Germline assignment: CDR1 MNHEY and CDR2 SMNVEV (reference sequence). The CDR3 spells CASSLRGDWNSPLHF. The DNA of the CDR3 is TGTGCCAGCAGTCTACGAGGGGATTGGAATTCACCCCTCCACTTT.

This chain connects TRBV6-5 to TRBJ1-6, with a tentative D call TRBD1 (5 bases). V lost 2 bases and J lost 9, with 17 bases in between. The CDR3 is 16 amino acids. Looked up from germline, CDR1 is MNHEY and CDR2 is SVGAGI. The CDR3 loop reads CASSYLGGSVSSPLHF. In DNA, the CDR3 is TGTGCCAGCAGTTACCTCGGGGGAAGCGTGAGTTCACCCCTCCACTTT.